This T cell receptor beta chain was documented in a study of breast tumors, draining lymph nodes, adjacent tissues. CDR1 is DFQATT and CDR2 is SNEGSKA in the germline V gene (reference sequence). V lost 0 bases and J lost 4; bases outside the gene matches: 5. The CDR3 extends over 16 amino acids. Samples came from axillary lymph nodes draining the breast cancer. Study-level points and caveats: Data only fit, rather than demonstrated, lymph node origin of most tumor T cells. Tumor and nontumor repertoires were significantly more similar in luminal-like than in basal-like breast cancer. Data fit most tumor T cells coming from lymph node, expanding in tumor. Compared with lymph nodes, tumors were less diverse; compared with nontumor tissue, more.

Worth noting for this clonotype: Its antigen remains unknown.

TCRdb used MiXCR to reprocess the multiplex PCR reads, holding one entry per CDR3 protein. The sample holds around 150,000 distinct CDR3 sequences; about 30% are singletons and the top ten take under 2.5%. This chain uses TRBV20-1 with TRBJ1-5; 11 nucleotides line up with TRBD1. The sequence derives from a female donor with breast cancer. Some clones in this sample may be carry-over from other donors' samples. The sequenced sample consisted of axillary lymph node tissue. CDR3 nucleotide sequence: TGCAGTGCTAGAGAATCCGGGACAGGGGGTAATCAGCCCCAGCATTTT. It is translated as CSARESGTGGNQPQHF.